One TCR beta chain is described in this entry. This record comes from a study of shared clonotypes between healthy human individuals. Using immunoSEQ multiplex PCR, the repertoire was profiled, and TCRdb retains in-frame clones only, with some absent. The sample contains roughly 2,500,000 clones, over 85% of which appear only once. V lost 1 base and J lost 7, with 8 bases in between. CDR3 length: 12 amino acids. The germline V gene has CDR1 SGHKS and CDR2 YYEKEE (reference sequence). The chain uses TRBV5-5 and TRBJ1-2; D unclear. Sequencing was performed on naive CD4+ T cells from PBMCs. Subset specified: CD45RA+ positively selected. The sequence was obtained from a man in his late teens or twenties in good health. Some clones in this sample may be carry-over from other donors' samples. CDR3 in DNA: TGTGCCAGCAGCTTGTGGGAACTTGGCTACACCTTC. It yields the protein CASSLWELGYTF.